These 30 T cell receptor beta chains originate from one sample sequenced in a study of T cell responses to AZD1222 COVID-19 vaccine. This table comes from immunoSEQ multiplex PCR, and its TCRdb copy is limited to in-frame clones, with some not included. The table shows some 110,000 clones, with around 90% occurring only once. The source was peripheral blood, collected 28 days after the second AZD1222 dose. The receptor source for this set is an adult who received the AZD1222 COVID-19 vaccine.

The rearrangement uses TRBV19 and TRBJ2-1; 12 positions agree with TRBD2. The V and J ends lost 7 bases and 10 bases, in that order; junction bases with no gene match: 14. This CDR3 region has 16 residues. Germline values: CDR1 LNHDA, CDR2 SQIVND (reference sequence). Here the CDR3 DNA reads TGTGCCAGTACCCTAGCGCCACTAGCGGGAGGTCGCGAGCAGTTCTTC. Translated: CASTLAPLAGGREQFF.

The chain is built from TRBV2 and TRBJ2-3; D may correspond to TRBD1 or TRBD2 (6 bases each). The CDR3 extends over 13 amino acids. Germline V gives CDR1 SNHLY, CDR2 FYNNEI. V lost 3 bases and J 6 bases, leaving 10 bases between the germline ends. CDR3 nucleotide sequence: TGTGCCAGCAGTGAGGGGGCGGGGGATACGCAGTATTTT. Translating gives CASSEGAGDTQYF.

This rearrangement joins TRBV6-5 to TRBJ1-2; D is unresolved. The V end lost 7 bases, the J end lost 8 bases, and 20 bases lay between the germline ends. Germline CDR1 is MNHEY and CDR2 is SVGAGI. This CDR3 has 14 amino acids. This CDR3 is CASTDLTKGWGYTF. For the CDR3, the DNA is TGTGCCAGCACCGACCTAACGAAGGGTTGGGGCTACACCTTC.

This CDR3 is CSASTGSSYEQYF. The CDR3 DNA is TGCAGTGCTAGTACAGGGAGCTCCTACGAGCAGTACTTC. The V gene is TRBV20-1, the J gene TRBJ2-7; D is perhaps TRBD1 (6 bases). The CDR3 is 13 residues long. Trimming took off 3 bases at V and 0 bases at J, with 9 bases between the two ends. Germline assignment: CDR1 DFQATT and CDR2 SNEGSKA (reference sequence).

The chain carries TRBV6-5 and TRBJ1-3; TRBD1 is a possible D gene (6 bases). CDR3 size: 14 residues. Trimming pared 2 bases from V and 3 bases from J, leaving 8 bases between. From germline, CDR1 is MNHEY and CDR2 SVGAGI. The CDR3 DNA reads as TGTGCCAGCAGTTACGGCAGGGGTGGAAACACCATATATTTT. Encoded protein: CASSYGRGGNTIYF.

This chain links TRBV6-2 or TRBV6-3 with TRBJ1-5, with D maybe TRBD1 (6 bases). V was shortened by 4 bases and J by 4 bases, with 14 bases between the two germline ends. This CDR3 contains 15 residues. In germline, CDR1 is MNHEY, CDR2 SVGEGT. The CDR3 region has the DNA TGTGCCAGCAGTTCCATCGGACAGTTAAATCAGCCCCAGCATTTT. This codes for CASSSIGQLNQPQHF.

The chain has TRBV5-8 and TRBJ1-3; the D is unclear. V was clipped by 4 bases and J by 1 base, with 12 bases between them. The V gene's germline CDR1 is SGHTS and CDR2 YDEGEE. The CDR3 totals 15 residues. The CDR3 here is CASSPYGRSGNTIYF. CDR3 bases: TGTGCCAGCAGCCCATATGGACGATCTGGAAACACCATATATTTT.

As concerns this clone: This CDR3 is also generated by other DNA sequences in the sample. The J gene is TRBJ1-1, the V gene TRBV19, with no clear D. CDR1 is LNHDA, CDR2 SQIVND, per germline (reference sequence). Between the trimmed V and J ends, which lost 9 bases and 2 bases, there was a span of 7 bases. The CDR3 runs 11 residues. CDR3 in amino acids: CASRLNTEAFF. The CDR3 DNA is TGTGCCAGCCGCCTTAACACTGAAGCTTTCTTT.

This chain connects TRBV30 to TRBJ1-2; the D gene is possibly TRBD1 (5 bases). V shed 1 base and J shed 4 bases, with 19 bases lying between them. The CDR3 extends over 16 amino acids. Germline V gene data show CDR1 as GTSNPN and CDR2 as SVGIG (reference sequence). CDR3 residues: CAWSDTGTAAAYGYTF. DNA of the CDR3: TGTGCCTGGAGTGACACCGGGACCGCCGCCGCCTATGGCTACACCTTC.

The DNA of the CDR3 is TGTGCCAGCAGCGGGACGCCGACCTACGAGCAGTACTTC. This gives the protein CASSGTPTYEQYF. The chain recombines TRBV7-2 with TRBJ2-7; D might be TRBD1 or TRBD2, each matching 5 bases. Germline lookup yields CDR1 SGHTA and CDR2 FQGNSA. Trimming removed 5 bases from V and 2 bases from J, with 10 bases in between. This CDR3 has 13 residues.

The chain employs TRBV28 and TRBJ1-5, with a possible D match to TRBD1 (5 bases). The germline V and J ends were trimmed by 8 bases and 5 bases, with 16 bases remaining between them. The CDR3 is made up of 14 amino acids. Germline values: CDR1 MDHEN, CDR2 SYDVKM. CDR3 sequence reads: CASRPPGLDQPQHF. CDR3 in DNA: TGTGCCAGCCGGCCTCCGGGGCTCGATCAGCCCCAGCATTTT. Supplemented by reference TRBV28 and TRBJ1-5, the full variable domain reads DVKVTQSSRYLVKRTGEKVFLECVQDMDHENMFWYRQDPGLGLRLIYFSYDVKMKEKGDIPEGYSVSREKKERFSLILESASTNQTSMYLCASRPPGLDQPQHFGDGTRLSIL.

The chain joins TRBV9 to TRBJ1-2; TRBD1 matches at 9 bases. This CDR3 contains 15 residues. Losses at the gene ends were 0 bases for V and 8 bases for J; bases not matched to a gene: 8. Germline-derived CDR1 and CDR2 are SGDLS and YYNGEE. CDR3 nucleotides: TGTGCCAGCAGCGTAGGGGACAGGGACCTGGGGGGCTACACCTTC. Its protein product is CASSVGDRDLGGYTF.

The V and J genes are TRBV7-3 and TRBJ2-1; 8 bases line up with TRBD1. V was pared by 5 bases and J by 2 bases, with 8 bases of the junction left unmatched. This CDR3 has 16 residues. CDR1 SGHTA and CDR2 FQGTGA come from the germline V gene. The CDR3 is CASSLNGQGPYNEQFF. The CDR3 nucleotides are TGTGCCAGCAGCCTAAATGGACAGGGACCCTACAATGAGCAGTTCTTC.

This chain connects TRBV3-1 (or the pseudogene TRBV3-2) to TRBJ1-2, with D unresolved. Trimming stripped 3 bases from V and 0 bases from J, with 11 bases between. This CDR3 spans 15 amino acids. Germline V gene lookup returns CDR1 LGHDT and CDR2 YNNKEL (reference sequence). The CDR3 protein is CASSQGSQANYGYTF. DNA of the CDR3: TGTGCCAGCAGCCAGGGCAGCCAGGCTAACTATGGCTACACCTTC.

The V and J genes are TRBV5-1 and TRBJ1-1, with D perhaps TRBD1 (5 bases). The germline CDR1 and CDR2 sequences are SGHRS and YFSETQ. Trimming pared 4 bases from V and 5 bases from J, leaving 18 bases between. CDR3 length equals 15 residues. The CDR3 DNA reads TGCGCCAGCAGCCCCGGGGACTCTATCAGGACTGAAGCTTTCTTT. Translation: CASSPGDSIRTEAFF.

The rearrangement joins TRBV5-1 to TRBJ1-5; 9 bases are a match to TRBD1. Germline values: CDR1 SGHRS, CDR2 YFSETQ. V was clipped by 2 bases and J by 6 bases; unmatched bases: 9. There are 16 residues in the CDR3. The CDR3, as DNA: TGCGCCAGCAGCTTCCCTCGGACAGGGGAGGGTCAGCCCCAGCATTTT. Its translation is CASSFPRTGEGQPQHF.

The chain carries TRBV7-3 and TRBJ2-7; possible D gene TRBD1, 5 bases. The germline V gene encodes CDR1 SGHTA and CDR2 FQGTGA. V gave up 1 base and J gave up 0 bases, with 10 bases separating them. The CDR3 is 15 residues long. CDR3 residues: CASSLRQRNSYEQYF. CDR3 bases: TGTGCCAGCAGCTTAAGACAGCGCAACTCCTACGAGCAGTACTTC.

The V gene is TRBV6-5, the J gene TRBJ1-1, with 7 bases matching TRBD1. Trimming at V came to 7 bases and at J to 11 bases, leaving 7 bases not matched to a gene. CDR3 length: 11 amino acids. CDR1 is MNHEY and CDR2 is SVGAGI in the germline V gene. CDR3 loop: CASMEGAIAFF. DNA of the CDR3: TGTGCCAGCATGGAGGGGGCTATTGCTTTCTTT.

In the case of this clone: This CDR3 is also generated by other DNA sequences in the sample. The chain's CDR3 is CASSVGGRNTEAFF. The CDR3 DNA sequence: TGTGCCAGCAGCGTAGGGGGGAGGAACACTGAAGCTTTCTTT. This chain joins TRBV9 and TRBJ1-1, with D possibly matching TRBD1 (5 bases). Germline V CDR1 and CDR2: SGDLS, YYNGEE. The V end lost 0 bases, the J end lost 1 base, and 7 bases lay between the germline ends. This CDR3 spans 14 amino acids.

V usage is TRBV7-2 and J usage is TRBJ2-4, with D perhaps being TRBD1 or TRBD2 (7 bases each). The CDR3 contains 14 residues. Trimming took 4 bases from V and 8 from J, leaving 15 bases between them. The germline CDR1 and CDR2 sequences are SGHTA and FQGNSA. This chain's CDR3 is CASSSHRGGDIQYF. For the CDR3, the DNA is TGTGCCAGCAGCTCGCACAGGGGAGGGGACATTCAGTACTTC.

The chain is built from TRBV19 and TRBJ2-1; possibly TRBD2 for D (5 bases). The V end was cut by 7 bases, the J end by 0 bases, with 7 bases between. The germline CDR1 and CDR2 sequences are LNHDA and SQIVND (reference sequence). The CDR3 is 13 residues long. The CDR3 loop reads CASTRDSYNEQFF. CDR3 coding DNA: TGTGCCAGTACCCGGGACTCCTACAATGAGCAGTTCTTC.

This chain uses TRBV4-3 with TRBJ1-1, with a possible D match to TRBD1 (6 bases). This CDR3 region has 15 residues. V lost 1 base to trimming and J lost 5 bases, with 14 bases between them. Germline CDR1 LGHNA, CDR2 YSLEER. The CDR3, as DNA: TGCGCCAGCAGCCAAGGAGGGGGACCTGGGACTGAAGCTTTCTTT. As protein: CASSQGGGPGTEAFF.

This clone was found a few times. J is TRBJ2-2 and V is TRBV6-4, with TRBD2 matching over 7 bases. There are 14 residues in the CDR3. Germline values: CDR1 MRHNA, CDR2 SNTAGT. Unmatched junction bases numbered 0, after V lost 2 bases and J lost 3 bases. The CDR3 region has the DNA TGTGCCAGCAGTGACGGGGGGGACACCGGGGAGCTGTTTTTT. As protein: CASSDGGDTGELFF.

This clone appeared a few times. The V gene is TRBV20-1, the J gene TRBJ2-1; tentatively, D is TRBD1 (6 bases). Germline assignment: CDR1 DFQATT and CDR2 SNEGSKA (reference sequence). The CDR3 sequence is 11 residues long. With 5 bases removed from V and 10 bases from J, the gap between germline ends came to 12 bases. The chain's CDR3 is CSAAGGGEQFF. CDR3 DNA: TGCAGTGCTGCTGGGGGCGGCGAGCAGTTCTTC.

The DNA for the CDR3 is TGTGCCAGCAGCGTAGTGGATGGCAAGGGCATCGGTAATACGCAGTATTTT. Translation: CASSVVDGKGIGNTQYF. This sequence joins TRBV9 and TRBJ2-3; D not certain. Deletions cut 0 bases from V and 7 bases from J, with 21 bases between. The germline V gene encodes CDR1 SGDLS and CDR2 YYNGEE. The CDR3 is 17 residues long.

CDR3 nucleotides: TGTGCCTGGCTCGGCCGGGGGCCGGATACGCAGTATTTT. It codes for CAWLGRGPDTQYF. The chain carries TRBV30 and TRBJ2-3, with D tentatively TRBD1 or TRBD2 (6 bases each). Per the germline V gene, CDR1 is GTSNPN and CDR2 is SVGIG (reference sequence). The CDR3 runs to 13 residues. V lost 5 bases and J lost 6, with 15 bases in between. Full variable domain (outside the CDR3, taken from reference TRBV30 and TRBJ2-3): SQTIHQWPATLVQPVGSPLSLECTVEGTSNPNLYWYRQAAGRGLQLLFYSVGIGQISSEVPQNLSASRPQDRQFILSSKKLLLSDSGFYLCAWLGRGPDTQYFGPGTRLTVL.

CDR3 in amino acids: CASSLGPYTYEQYF. DNA for the CDR3: TGTGCCAGCAGCTTGGGTCCTTATACCTACGAGCAGTACTTC. This chain links TRBV7-8 with TRBJ2-7; D gene uncertain. Germline assignment: CDR1 SGHVS and CDR2 FQNEAQ. The CDR3 covers 14 residues. V lost 3 bases and J lost 2, with 11 bases in between.

The chain recombines TRBV6-5 with TRBJ1-5, with no clear D. V shed 8 bases and J shed 3 bases, with 14 bases lying between them. The CDR3 contains 14 residues. CDR1 MNHEY and CDR2 SVGAGI come from the germline V gene. CDR3 protein: CASRPAGFNQPQHF. In DNA form, the CDR3 reads TGTGCCAGCCGTCCTGCGGGCTTCAATCAGCCCCAGCATTTT.

This chain links TRBV5-5 with TRBJ1-2; 9 bases agree with TRBD1. The CDR3 consists of 17 residues. J lost 0 bases, V lost 2 bases, and 8 bases had no gene match. Per germline, CDR1 SGHKS and CDR2 YYEKEE (reference sequence). The CDR3 sequence is CASSFSGTGQANYGYTF. As DNA, the CDR3 is TGTGCCAGCAGCTTTTCCGGGACAGGGCAAGCTAACTATGGCTACACCTTC.

The gene calls are TRBV7-8 and TRBJ2-2; TRBD2 is a possible D gene (7 bases). The germline CDR1 and CDR2 sequences are SGHVS and FQNEAQ. The CDR3 contains 18 residues. V was shortened by 4 bases and J by 1 base, with 19 bases between the two germline ends. The CDR3 spells CASSSFSPGGQNTGELFF. CDR3 nucleotides: TGTGCCAGCAGCTCATTCAGTCCGGGGGGACAGAACACCGGGGAGCTGTTTTTT.